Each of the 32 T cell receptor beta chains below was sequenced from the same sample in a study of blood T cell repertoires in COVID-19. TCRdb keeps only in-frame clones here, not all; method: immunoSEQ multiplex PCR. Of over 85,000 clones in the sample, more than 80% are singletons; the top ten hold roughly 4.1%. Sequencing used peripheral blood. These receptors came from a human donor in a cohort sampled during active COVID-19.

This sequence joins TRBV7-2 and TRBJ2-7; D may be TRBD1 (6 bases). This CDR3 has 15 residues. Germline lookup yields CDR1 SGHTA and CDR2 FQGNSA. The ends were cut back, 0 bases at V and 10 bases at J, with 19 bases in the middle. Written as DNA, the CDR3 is TGTGCCAGCAGCTTAGCGAGGGGGAAACAGCCCGACCAGTACTTC. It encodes CASSLARGKQPDQYF.

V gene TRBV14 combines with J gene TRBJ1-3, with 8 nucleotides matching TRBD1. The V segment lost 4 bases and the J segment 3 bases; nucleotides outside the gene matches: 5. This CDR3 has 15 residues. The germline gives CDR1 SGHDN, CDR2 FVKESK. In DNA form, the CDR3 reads TGTGCCAGCAGCCTAACCAGGGGGCTTGGAAACACCATATATTTT. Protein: CASSLTRGLGNTIYF.

CDR3 in amino acids: CASSLRTSGSQETQYF. The CDR3, as DNA: TGTGCCAGCAGCCTACGGACTAGCGGGAGCCAAGAGACCCAGTACTTC. V and J are TRBV9 and TRBJ2-5; TRBD2 agrees at 13 bases. CDR1 and CDR2 from the germline V gene are SGDLS and YYNGEE. This CDR3 has 16 residues. Trimming at V came to 4 bases and at J to 1 base, leaving 4 bases not matched to a gene.

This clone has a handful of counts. The CDR3 DNA sequence: TGTGCCAGCAGCTTGGAAGGCGGTCCACCCAATTCACCCCTCCACTTT. It translates to CASSLEGGPPNSPLHF. J is TRBJ1-6 and V is TRBV5-4; D is unresolved. This CDR3 region has 16 residues. V was pared by 0 bases and J by 7 bases, with 14 bases between. The V gene's germline CDR1 is SGHNT and CDR2 YYREEE (reference sequence). Filled out from reference TRBV5-4 and TRBJ1-6, the complete variable domain reads ETGVTQSPTHLIKTRGQQVTLRCSSQSGHNTVSWYQQALGQGPQFIFQYYREEENGRGNFPPRFSGLQFPNYSSELNVNALELDDSALYLCASSLEGGPPNSPLHFGNGTRLTVT.

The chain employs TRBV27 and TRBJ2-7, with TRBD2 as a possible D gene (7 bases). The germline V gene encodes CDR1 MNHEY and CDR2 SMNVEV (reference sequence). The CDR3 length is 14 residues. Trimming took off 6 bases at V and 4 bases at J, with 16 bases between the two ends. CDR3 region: CASRDGGGGYEQYF. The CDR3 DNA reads TGTGCCAGCAGAGACGGGGGAGGGGGATACGAGCAGTACTTC.

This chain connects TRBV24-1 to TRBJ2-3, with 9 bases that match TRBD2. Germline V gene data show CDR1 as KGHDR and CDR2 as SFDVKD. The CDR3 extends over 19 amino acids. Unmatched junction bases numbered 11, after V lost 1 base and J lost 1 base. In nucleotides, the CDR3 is TGTGCCACCAGTGATTTACCATTGGCGGGGGGGCCGGGCACAGATACGCAGTATTTT. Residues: CATSDLPLAGGPGTDTQYF.

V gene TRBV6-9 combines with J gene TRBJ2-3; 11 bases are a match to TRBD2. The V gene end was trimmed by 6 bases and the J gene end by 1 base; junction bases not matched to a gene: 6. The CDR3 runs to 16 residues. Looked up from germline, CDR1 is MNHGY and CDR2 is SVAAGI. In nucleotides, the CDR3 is TGTGCCAGCAGCCCCGGGACTAGCGGCCGCACAGATACGCAGTATTTT. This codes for CASSPGTSGRTDTQYF.

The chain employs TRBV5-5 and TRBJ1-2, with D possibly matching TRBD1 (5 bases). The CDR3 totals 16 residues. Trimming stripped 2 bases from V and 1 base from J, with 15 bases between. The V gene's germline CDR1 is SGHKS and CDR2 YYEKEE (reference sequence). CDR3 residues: CASSFYGTPLNYGYTF. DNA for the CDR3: TGTGCCAGCAGCTTCTACGGGACTCCCCTTAACTATGGCTACACCTTC. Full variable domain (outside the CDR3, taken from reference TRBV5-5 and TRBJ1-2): DAGVTQSPTHLIKTRGQQVTLRCSPISGHKSVSWYQQVLGQGPQFIFQYYEKEERGRGNFPDRFSARQFPNYSSELNVNALLLGDSALYLCASSFYGTPLNYGYTFGSGTRLTVV.

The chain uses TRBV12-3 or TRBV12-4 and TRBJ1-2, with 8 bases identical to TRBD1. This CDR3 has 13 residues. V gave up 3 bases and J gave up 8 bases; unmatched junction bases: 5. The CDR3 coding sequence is TGTGCCAGCAGTTTGACAGGGGTTTGGGGCTACACCTTC. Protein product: CASSLTGVWGYTF.

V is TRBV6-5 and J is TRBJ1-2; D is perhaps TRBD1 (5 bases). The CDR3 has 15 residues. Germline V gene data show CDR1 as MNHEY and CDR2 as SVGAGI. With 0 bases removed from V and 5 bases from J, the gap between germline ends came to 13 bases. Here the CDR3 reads CASSYSMEGRYGYTF. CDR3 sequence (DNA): TGTGCCAGCAGTTACTCGATGGAGGGGAGATATGGCTACACCTTC.

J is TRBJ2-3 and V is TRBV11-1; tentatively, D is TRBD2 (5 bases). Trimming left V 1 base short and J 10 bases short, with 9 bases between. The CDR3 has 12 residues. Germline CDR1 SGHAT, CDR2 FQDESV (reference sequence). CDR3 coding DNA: TGTGCCAGCAGCTTAGTACTAGGCGCGCAGTATTTT. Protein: CASSLVLGAQYF. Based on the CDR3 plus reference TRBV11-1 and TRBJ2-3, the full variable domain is EAEVAQSPRYKITEKSQAVAFWCDPISGHATLYWYRQILGQGPELLVQFQDESVVDDSQLPKDRFSAERLKGVDSTLKIQPAELGDSAMYLCASSLVLGAQYFGPGTRLTVL.

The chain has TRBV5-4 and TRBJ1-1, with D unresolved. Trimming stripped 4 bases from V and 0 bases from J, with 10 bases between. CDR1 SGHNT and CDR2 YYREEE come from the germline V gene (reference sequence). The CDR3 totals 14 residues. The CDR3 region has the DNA TGTGCCAGCAGCCCCGACATCATGAACACTGAAGCTTTCTTT. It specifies CASSPDIMNTEAFF.

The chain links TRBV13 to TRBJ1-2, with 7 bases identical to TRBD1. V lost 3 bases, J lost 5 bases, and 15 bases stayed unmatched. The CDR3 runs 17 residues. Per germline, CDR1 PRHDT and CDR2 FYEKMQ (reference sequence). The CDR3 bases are TGTGCCAGCAGCTTCCGACAGGGACCTGTTAAGGCATATGGCTACACCTTC. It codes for CASSFRQGPVKAYGYTF.

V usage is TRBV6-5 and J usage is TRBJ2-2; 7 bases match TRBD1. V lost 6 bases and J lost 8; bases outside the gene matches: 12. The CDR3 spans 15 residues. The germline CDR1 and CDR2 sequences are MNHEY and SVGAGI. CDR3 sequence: CASRINDRAAGELFF. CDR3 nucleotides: TGTGCCAGCAGAATAAACGACAGGGCGGCGGGGGAGCTGTTTTTT.

CDR3 nucleotide sequence: TGTGCCAGTAGTGGCAGGGGGGACGGAAACACCATATATTTT. It specifies CASSGRGDGNTIYF. The V call is TRBV19, the J call TRBJ1-3; 7 bases fit TRBD1. V was pared by 5 bases and J by 4 bases, with 5 bases of the junction left unmatched. There are 14 residues in the CDR3. Germline V gives CDR1 LNHDA, CDR2 SQIVND (reference sequence).

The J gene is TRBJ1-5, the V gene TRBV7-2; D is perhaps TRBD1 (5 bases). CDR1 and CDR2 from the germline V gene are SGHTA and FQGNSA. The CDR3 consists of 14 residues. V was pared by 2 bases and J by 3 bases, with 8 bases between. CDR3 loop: CASSLQGSNQPQHF. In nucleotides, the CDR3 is TGTGCCAGCAGCTTACAGGGTTCCAATCAGCCCCAGCATTTT.

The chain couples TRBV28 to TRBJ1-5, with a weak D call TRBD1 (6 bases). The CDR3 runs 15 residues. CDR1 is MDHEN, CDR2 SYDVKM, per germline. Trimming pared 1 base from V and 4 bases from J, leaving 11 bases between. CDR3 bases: TGTGCCAGCAGTTTATATGGGCAGGGGAATCAGCCCCAGCATTTT. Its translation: CASSLYGQGNQPQHF.

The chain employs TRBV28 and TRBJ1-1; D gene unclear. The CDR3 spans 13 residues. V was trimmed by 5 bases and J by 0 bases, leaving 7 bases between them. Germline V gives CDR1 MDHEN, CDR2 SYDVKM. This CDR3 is CASSLTMNTEAFF. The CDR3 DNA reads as TGTGCCAGCAGTCTCACTATGAACACTGAAGCTTTCTTT.

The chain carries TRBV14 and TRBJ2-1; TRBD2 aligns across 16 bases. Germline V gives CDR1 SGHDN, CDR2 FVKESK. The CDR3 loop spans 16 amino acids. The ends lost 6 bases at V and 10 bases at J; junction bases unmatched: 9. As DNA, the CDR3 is TGTGCCAGCAGAACCGGGACTAGCGGGGGGGCTGGGGAGCAGTTCTTC. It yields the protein CASRTGTSGGAGEQFF.

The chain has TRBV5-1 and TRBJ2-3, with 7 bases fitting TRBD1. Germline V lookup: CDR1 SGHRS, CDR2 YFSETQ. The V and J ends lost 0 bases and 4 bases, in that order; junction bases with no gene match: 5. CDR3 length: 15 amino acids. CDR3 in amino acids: CASSLARQGADTQYF. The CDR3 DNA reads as TGCGCCAGCAGCTTGGCCAGGCAGGGGGCAGATACGCAGTATTTT.

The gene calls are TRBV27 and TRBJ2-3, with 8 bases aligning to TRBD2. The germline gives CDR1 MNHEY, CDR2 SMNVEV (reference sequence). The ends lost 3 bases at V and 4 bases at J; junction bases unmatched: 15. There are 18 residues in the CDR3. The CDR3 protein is CASSLLGAGVPGADTQYF. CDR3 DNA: TGTGCCAGCAGTTTGTTGGGAGCGGGGGTCCCAGGCGCAGATACGCAGTATTTT.

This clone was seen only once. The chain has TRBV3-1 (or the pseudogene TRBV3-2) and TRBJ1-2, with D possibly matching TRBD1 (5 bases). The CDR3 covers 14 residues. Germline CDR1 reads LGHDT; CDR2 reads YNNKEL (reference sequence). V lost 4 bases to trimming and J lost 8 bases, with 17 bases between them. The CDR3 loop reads CASSPQTEIWGYTF. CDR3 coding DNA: TGTGCCAGCAGCCCCCAGACAGAAATATGGGGCTACACCTTC.

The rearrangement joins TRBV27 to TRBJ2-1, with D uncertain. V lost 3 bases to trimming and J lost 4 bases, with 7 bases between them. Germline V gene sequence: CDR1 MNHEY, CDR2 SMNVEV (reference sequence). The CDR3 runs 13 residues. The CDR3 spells CASSLASYNEQFF. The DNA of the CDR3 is TGTGCCAGCAGTTTGGCCAGTTACAATGAGCAGTTCTTC.

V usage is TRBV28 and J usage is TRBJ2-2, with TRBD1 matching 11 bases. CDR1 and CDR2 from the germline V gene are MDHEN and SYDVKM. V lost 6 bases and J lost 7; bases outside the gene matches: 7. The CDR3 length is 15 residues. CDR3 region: CASRIGTGGVGELFF. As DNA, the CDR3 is TGTGCCAGCAGGATTGGGACAGGGGGGGTCGGGGAGCTGTTTTTT.

The CDR3 DNA sequence: TGTGCCAGCAGTGAAGCCCCTTTGAGCACTGAAGCTTTCTTT. Translation: CASSEAPLSTEAFF. The chain has TRBV2 and TRBJ1-1; D not resolved. Germline CDR1 and CDR2: SNHLY and FYNNEI. This CDR3 has 14 amino acids. V was clipped by 0 bases and J by 4 bases, with 9 bases between them.

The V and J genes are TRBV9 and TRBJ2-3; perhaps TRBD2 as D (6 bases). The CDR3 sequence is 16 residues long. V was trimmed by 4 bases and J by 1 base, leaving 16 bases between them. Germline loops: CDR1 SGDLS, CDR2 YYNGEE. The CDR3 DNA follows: TGTGCCAGCAGCCCCGGATGGACGGGGGGCACAGATACGCAGTATTTT. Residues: CASSPGWTGGTDTQYF.

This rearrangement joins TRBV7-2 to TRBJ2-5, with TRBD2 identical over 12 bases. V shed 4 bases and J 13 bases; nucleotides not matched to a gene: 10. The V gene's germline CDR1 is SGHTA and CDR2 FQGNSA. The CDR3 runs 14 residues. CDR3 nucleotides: TGTGCCAGCAGCTCTAGGACTAGCGGGGCCCCGGGGTACTTC. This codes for CASSSRTSGAPGYF.

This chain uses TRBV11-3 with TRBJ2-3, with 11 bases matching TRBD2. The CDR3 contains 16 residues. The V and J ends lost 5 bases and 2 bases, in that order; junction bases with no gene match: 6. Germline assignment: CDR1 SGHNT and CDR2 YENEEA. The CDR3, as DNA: TGTGCCAGCAGCCCGGTAGCGGGGGGGTACACAGATACGCAGTATTTT. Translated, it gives CASSPVAGGYTDTQYF.

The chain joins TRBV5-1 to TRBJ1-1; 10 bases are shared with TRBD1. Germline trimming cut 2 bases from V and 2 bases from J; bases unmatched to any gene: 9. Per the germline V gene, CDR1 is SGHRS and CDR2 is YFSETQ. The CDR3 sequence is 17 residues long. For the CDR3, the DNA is TGCGCCAGCAGCTTAAGCTCGACAGGGGGCAAAAACACTGAAGCTTTCTTT. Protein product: CASSLSSTGGKNTEAFF.

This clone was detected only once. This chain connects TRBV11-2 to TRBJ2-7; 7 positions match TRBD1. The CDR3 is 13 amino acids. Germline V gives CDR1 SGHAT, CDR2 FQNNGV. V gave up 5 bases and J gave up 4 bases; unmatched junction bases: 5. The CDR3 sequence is CASSATGKYEQYF. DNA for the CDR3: TGTGCCAGCAGCGCGACAGGGAAATACGAGCAGTACTTC.

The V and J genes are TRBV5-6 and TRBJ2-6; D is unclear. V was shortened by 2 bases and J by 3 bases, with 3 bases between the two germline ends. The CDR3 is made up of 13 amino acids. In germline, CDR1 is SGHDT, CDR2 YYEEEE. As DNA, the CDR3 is TGTGCCAGCAGCTTCCGTGGGGCCAACGTCCTGACTTTC. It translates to CASSFRGANVLTF.

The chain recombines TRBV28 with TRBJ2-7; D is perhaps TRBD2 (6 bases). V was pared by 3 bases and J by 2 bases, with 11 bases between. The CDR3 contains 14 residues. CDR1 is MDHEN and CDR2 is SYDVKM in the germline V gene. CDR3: CASSFGGMAYEQYF. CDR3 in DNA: TGTGCCAGCAGTTTCGGCGGGATGGCCTACGAGCAGTACTTC.